A single sample is the source of the 28 T cell receptor beta chains below, sequenced in a study of T cells in localized non-small cell lung cancer. The assay was immunoSEQ multiplex PCR, and TCRdb's table has in-frame clones only and misses some. Here the sample spans about 40,000 clones, approximately 84% being singletons. The sequencing here drew on peripheral blood, taken before any cancer treatment. The receptors here all came from a man between 40 and 69 years old with stage I lung adenocarcinoma.

The chain links TRBV18 to TRBJ1-1, with 8 bases that match TRBD1. This CDR3 is built from 13 residues. After removal of 4 bases from V and 6 bases from J, the junction contained 4 bases not matched to a gene. Germline CDR1 and CDR2: KGHSH and LQKENI. This CDR3 is CASSLTTGAEAFF. The CDR3 nucleotides are TGTGCCAGCTCACTTACGACAGGGGCTGAAGCTTTCTTT. The full variable domain, rest sourced from reference TRBV18 and TRBJ1-1, is NAGVMQNPRHLVRRRGQEARLRCSPMKGHSHVYWYRQLPEEGLKFMVYLQKENIIDESGMPKERFSAEFPKEGPSILRIQQVVRGDSAAYFCASSLTTGAEAFFGQGTRLTVV.

CDR3 DNA: TGTGCCAGCAGTTCCGCGGGAATATCAGACAGTGTCACCGGGGAGCTGTTTTTT. Translated, it gives CASSSAGISDSVTGELFF. The chain uses TRBV28 and TRBJ2-2; TRBD2 is a possible D gene (6 bases). Deletions cut 4 bases from V and 4 bases from J, with 22 bases between. The CDR3 consists of 18 residues. Germline V lookup: CDR1 MDHEN, CDR2 SYDVKM.

The chain is built from TRBV5-1 and TRBJ2-5; no firm D call. This CDR3 contains 12 residues. Germline V gene data show CDR1 as SGHRS and CDR2 as YFSETQ. V was pared by 2 bases and J by 0 bases, with 2 bases between. The CDR3 reads CASSFNQETQYF. The CDR3 DNA is TGCGCCAGCAGCTTCAACCAAGAGACCCAGTACTTC.

This chain connects TRBV14 to TRBJ2-2; 7 positions agree with TRBD2. Germline V gives CDR1 SGHDN, CDR2 FVKESK. V trimming: 3 bases; J trimming: 5 bases; junction bases outside the gene matches: 6. The CDR3 spans 15 residues. The CDR3 nucleotides are TGTGCCAGCAGCCACCAGACTAGCTGGACCGGGGAGCTGTTTTTT. It translates to CASSHQTSWTGELFF.

The rearrangement uses TRBV7-6 and TRBJ2-1, with D unresolved. The CDR3 length is 15 residues. The ends were cut back, 5 bases at V and 9 bases at J, with 20 bases in the middle. The germline gives CDR1 SGHVS, CDR2 FNYEAQ. The CDR3 loop reads CASSPRPLSDGEQFF. The CDR3 DNA sequence: TGTGCCAGCAGCCCCCGCCCACTAAGCGATGGTGAGCAGTTCTTC. The full variable domain, in which reference TRBV7-6 and TRBJ2-1 provide the parts outside the CDR3, is GAGVSQSPRYKVTKRGQDVALRCDPISGHVSLYWYRQALGQGPEFLTYFNYEAQQDKSGLPNDRFSAERPEGSISTLTIQRTEQRDSAMYRCASSPRPLSDGEQFFGPGTRLTVL.

This rearrangement joins TRBV4-1 to TRBJ2-6; D is ambiguous. Per the germline V gene, CDR1 is MGHRA and CDR2 is YSYEKL. Trimming removed 4 bases at V and 0 bases at J, with 16 bases between. This CDR3 has 18 amino acids. This CDR3 is CASSPNWRRDSGANVLTF. The CDR3 DNA follows: TGCGCCAGCAGCCCCAACTGGCGGCGCGACTCTGGGGCCAACGTCCTGACTTTC.

This clone was seen only once. The chain carries TRBV28 and TRBJ1-2; D remains ambiguous. Looked up from germline, CDR1 is MDHEN and CDR2 is SYDVKM. V lost 6 bases, J lost 2 bases, and 13 bases lay in between. The CDR3 is 14 residues long. CDR3 sequence reads: CASSFPGRNYGYTF. In nucleotides, the CDR3 is TGTGCCAGCAGCTTCCCGGGCAGAAACTATGGCTACACCTTC.

In its sample, this clone was seen once. V is TRBV7-2 and J is TRBJ2-7; no definite D call. This CDR3 has 11 amino acids. V lost 8 bases and J lost 1, with 6 bases in between. CDR1 and CDR2 from the germline V gene are SGHTA and FQGNSA. The CDR3 DNA is TGTGCCAGCGGGAATTCCTACGAGCAGTACTTC. Translating it yields CASGNSYEQYF.

The chain uses TRBV7-9 and TRBJ1-1; D perhaps matches TRBD1 (6 bases). The CDR3 sequence is 13 residues long. CDR1 is SEHNR and CDR2 is FQNEAQ in the germline V gene (reference sequence). V lost 5 bases and J 1 base, leaving 8 bases between the germline ends. DNA of the CDR3: TGTGCCAGCAGCACGACAGGGAACACTGAAGCTTTCTTT. Translation: CASSTTGNTEAFF.

The J gene is TRBJ2-5, the V gene TRBV28, with 10 bases lining up with TRBD2. This CDR3 contains 13 residues. Germline V gene data show CDR1 as MDHEN and CDR2 as SYDVKM. CDR3 in amino acids: CTAGGLAEETQYF. CDR3 bases: TGTACTGCCGGAGGACTAGCGGAAGAGACCCAGTACTTC.

This clone has only one observation. The genes are TRBV7-2 and TRBJ1-4; maybe TRBD1 (5 bases). Trimming removed 2 bases at V and 3 bases at J, with 13 bases between. This CDR3 comprises 16 residues. Per germline, CDR1 SGHTA and CDR2 FQGNSA. The CDR3 DNA sequence: TGTGCCAGCAGCTTACAAGGCAGGGCCTCTAATGAAAAACTGTTTTTT. Translation: CASSLQGRASNEKLFF.

The chain combines TRBV7-3 with TRBJ1-5; no firm D call. CDR1 is SGHTA and CDR2 is FQGTGA in the germline V gene. Trimming removed 2 bases at V and 3 bases at J, with 5 bases between. The CDR3 length is 13 residues. The CDR3 DNA reads as TGTGCCAGCAGCTTACGGACCAATCAGCCCCAGCATTTT. Its translation: CASSLRTNQPQHF. Variable domain in full (rest from reference TRBV7-3 and TRBJ1-5): GAGVSQTPSNKVTEKGKYVELRCDPISGHTALYWYRQSLGQGPEFLIYFQGTGAADDSGLPNDRFFAVRPEGSVSTLKIQRTERGDSAVYLCASSLRTNQPQHFGDGTRLSIL.

V usage is TRBV7-6 and J usage is TRBJ1-3, with 8 bases identical to TRBD1. This CDR3 spans 15 amino acids. The V gene end was trimmed by 4 bases and the J gene end by 2 bases; junction bases not matched to a gene: 4. Germline lookup yields CDR1 SGHVS and CDR2 FNYEAQ. As DNA, the CDR3 is TGTGCCAGCAGCTCCCAGGGGGCTCCTGGAAACACCATATATTTT. Amino acids: CASSSQGAPGNTIYF.

The V call is TRBV11-3, the J call TRBJ2-1, with 7 bases lining up with TRBD1. This CDR3 has 15 amino acids. CDR1 and CDR2 from the germline V gene are SGHNT and YENEEA. Germline trimming cut 5 bases from V and 6 bases from J; bases unmatched to any gene: 10. CDR3 amino acids: CASSPGQSGVNEQFF. CDR3 sequence (DNA): TGTGCCAGCAGCCCGGGACAGTCTGGGGTCAATGAGCAGTTCTTC.

The chain is built from TRBV6-5 and TRBJ2-3; 7 bases fit TRBD2. CDR3 size: 14 residues. V gave up 2 bases and J gave up 5 bases; unmatched junction bases: 4. The germline V gene has CDR1 MNHEY and CDR2 SVGAGI. CDR3 sequence (DNA): TGTGCCAGCAGTTACGGCGGGAGTGTAGATACGCAGTATTTT. Translation gives CASSYGGSVDTQYF.

The gene calls are TRBV18 and TRBJ1-5; D unclear. The germline V gene encodes CDR1 KGHSH and CDR2 LQKENI. Trimming cost V 3 bases and J 6 bases, with 15 bases left between them. This CDR3 has 15 residues. CDR3: CASSPAAVNGQPQHF. The CDR3 nucleotides are TGTGCCAGCTCACCGGCAGCCGTCAATGGTCAGCCCCAGCATTTT. Full variable domain (remainder filled in from reference TRBV18 and TRBJ1-5): NAGVMQNPRHLVRRRGQEARLRCSPMKGHSHVYWYRQLPEEGLKFMVYLQKENIIDESGMPKERFSAEFPKEGPSILRIQQVVRGDSAAYFCASSPAAVNGQPQHFGDGTRLSIL.

The V and J genes are TRBV28 and TRBJ2-7; no clear D gene. CDR3 length: 11 amino acids. The germline V and J ends were trimmed by 3 bases and 6 bases, with 6 bases remaining between them. Germline V gene data show CDR1 as MDHEN and CDR2 as SYDVKM. The CDR3 bases are TGTGCCAGCAGTTTGACGAGCGAGCAGTACTTC. Protein sequence: CASSLTSEQYF.

This clone has more than one count but fewer than ten. The chain links TRBV9 to TRBJ1-5; no definite D call. V lost 4 bases to trimming and J lost 9 bases, with 14 bases between them. This CDR3 is 13 amino acids long. CDR1 SGDLS and CDR2 YYNGEE come from the germline V gene. The CDR3 loop reads CASSPTTRGPQHF. The CDR3, as DNA: TGTGCCAGCAGCCCGACTACTCGTGGGCCCCAGCATTTT.

The chain employs TRBV11-2 and TRBJ1-1; TRBD1 agrees at 7 bases. Germline V gene lookup returns CDR1 SGHAT and CDR2 FQNNGV. This CDR3 is built from 13 residues. Trimming took 8 bases from V and 2 from J; bases not matched to a gene: 5. In nucleotides, the CDR3 is TGTGCCAGCTCCGGGGACAGAAACACTGAAGCTTTCTTT. It codes for CASSGDRNTEAFF.

The chain recombines TRBV7-9 with TRBJ2-5; weak D call: TRBD1 (6 bases). V lost 4 bases, J lost 4 bases, and 13 bases lay in between. Germline CDR1 SEHNR, CDR2 FQNEAQ (reference sequence). CDR3 size: 14 residues. The CDR3 loop reads CASSSFTGSETQYF. CDR3 nucleotides: TGTGCCAGCAGCTCCTTTACAGGGTCAGAGACCCAGTACTTC.

The gene calls are TRBV19 and TRBJ1-1; no clear D gene. This CDR3 spans 11 amino acids. Deletions cut 6 bases from V and 5 bases from J, with 7 bases between. Looked up from germline, CDR1 is LNHDA and CDR2 is SQIVND (reference sequence). CDR3: CASRRGTEAFF. The CDR3, as DNA: TGTGCCAGTAGACGTGGGACTGAAGCTTTCTTT.

The gene calls are TRBV9 and TRBJ1-3; 7 bases are shared with TRBD1. Per the germline V gene, CDR1 is SGDLS and CDR2 is YYNGEE. The V segment lost 3 bases and the J segment 2 bases; nucleotides outside the gene matches: 2. The CDR3 runs 14 residues. CDR3 coding DNA: TGTGCCAGCAGCGGACAGGGAACTGGAAACACCATATATTTT. This gives the protein CASSGQGTGNTIYF.

The V call is TRBV10-3, the J call TRBJ2-1, with 11 bases that match TRBD2. Germline V gives CDR1 ENHRY, CDR2 SYGVKD. The CDR3 runs 15 residues. V lost 6 bases, J lost 10 bases, and 11 bases stayed unmatched. The CDR3 DNA reads as TGTGCCATCAGCCCCGATAGCGGGAGGGCCGGGGAGCAGTTCTTC. Protein product: CAISPDSGRAGEQFF.

The rearrangement links TRBV9 to TRBJ2-3, with 8 bases lining up with TRBD2. From germline, CDR1 is SGDLS and CDR2 YYNGEE. Trimming took 0 bases from V and 3 from J; bases not matched to a gene: 3. The CDR3 runs 15 residues. The CDR3 DNA reads as TGTGCCAGCAGCGTAGACGGGAGGGGTACAGATACGCAGTATTTT. This translates into CASSVDGRGTDTQYF.

The chain uses TRBV28 and TRBJ1-5; D ambiguous. Germline V gives CDR1 MDHEN, CDR2 SYDVKM. The V and J ends lost 2 bases and 4 bases respectively, with 3 bases between them. The CDR3 is made up of 12 amino acids. This chain's CDR3 is CASSLANQPQHF. The CDR3 coding sequence is TGTGCCAGCAGTTTAGCGAATCAGCCCCAGCATTTT.

The genes are TRBV11-2 and TRBJ1-2; TRBD1 might be the D (5 bases). Germline V gene sequence: CDR1 SGHAT, CDR2 FQNNGV. This CDR3 has 13 amino acids. The ends were cut back, 0 bases at V and 8 bases at J, with 10 bases in the middle. CDR3 protein: CASSLEPGAGYTF. The CDR3 bases are TGTGCCAGCAGCTTAGAGCCTGGGGCCGGCTACACCTTC.

The chain combines TRBV2 with TRBJ1-2; D call uncertain. CDR1 is SNHLY, CDR2 FYNNEI, per germline. This CDR3 spans 10 amino acids. V was cut by 8 bases and J by 6 bases, with 7 bases left in between. The CDR3 loop reads CASYRNGYTF. CDR3 DNA: TGTGCCAGCTACAGAAATGGCTACACCTTC.

The chain employs TRBV5-1 and TRBJ2-7; D may correspond to TRBD1 or TRBD2 (5 bases each). The V gene's germline CDR1 is SGHRS and CDR2 YFSETQ. The length of the CDR3 is 15 residues. Trimming stripped 3 bases from V and 0 bases from J, with 13 bases between. The CDR3 sequence: CASSWDGQSSYEQYF. The CDR3 region has the DNA TGCGCCAGCAGCTGGGACGGTCAAAGCTCCTACGAGCAGTACTTC. The entire variable domain, with the rest obtained from reference TRBV5-1 and TRBJ2-7, is as follows: KAGVTQTPRYLIKTRGQQVTLSCSPISGHRSVSWYQQTPGQGLQFLFEYFSETQRNKGNFPGRFSGRQFSNSRSEMNVSTLELGDSALYLCASSWDGQSSYEQYFGPGTRLTVT.